The clone carrying this T cell receptor (beta chain) was observed a few times. Sample-barcoded 5' priming and a J-beta primer mix drove a second PCR of about 7 to 11 cycles. Every single cDNA molecule received a tag from a template-switch adaptor with 12 random nucleotides. TCRdb used MiXCR to reprocess the 5' RACE reads, holding one entry per CDR3 protein. This sample yields 850,000 to 1,000,000 distinct CDR3 sequences, of which about 48% are seen a single time; roughly 13% belongs to the top ten. This entry is derived from a study of blood T cells in healthy people across ages. The sequencing sample was made of blood. This TCR derives from a man younger than 40 in good health.

The DNA for the CDR3 is TGTGCCAGCAGCCAATTTAGCGGGAGAGGAGAGACCCAGTACTTC. Translation gives CASSQFSGRGETQYF. The rearrangement links TRBV7-2 to TRBJ2-5; 9 nucleotides align to TRBD2. Germline V gene lookup returns CDR1 SGHTA and CDR2 FQGNSA. This CDR3 has 15 residues. The ends lost 5 bases at V and 4 bases at J; junction bases unmatched: 8.